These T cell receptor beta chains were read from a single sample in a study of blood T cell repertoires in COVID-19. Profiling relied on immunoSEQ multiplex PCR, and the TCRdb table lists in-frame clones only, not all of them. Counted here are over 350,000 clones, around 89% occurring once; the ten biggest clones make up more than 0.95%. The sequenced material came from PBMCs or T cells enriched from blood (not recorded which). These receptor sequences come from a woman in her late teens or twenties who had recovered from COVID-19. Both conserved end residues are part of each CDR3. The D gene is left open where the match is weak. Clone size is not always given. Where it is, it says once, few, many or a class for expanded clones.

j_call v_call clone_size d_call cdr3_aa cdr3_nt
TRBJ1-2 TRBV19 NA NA CASKNSGGYTF TGTGCCAGTAAGAACAGCGGGGGCTACACCTTC
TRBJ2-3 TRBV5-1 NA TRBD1 CASSLGQGVRITHTDTQYF TGCGCCAGCAGCTTGGGTCAGGGGGTGAGGATTACACACACAGATACGCAGTATTTT
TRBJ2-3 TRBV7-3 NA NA CASSLTQPPDTQYF TGTGCCAGCAGCTTAACACAGCCCCCAGATACGCAGTATTTT
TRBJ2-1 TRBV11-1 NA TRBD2 CASSSQSAGGPNEQFF TGTGCCAGCAGCTCACAGAGTGCGGGGGGGCCTAATGAGCAGTTCTTC
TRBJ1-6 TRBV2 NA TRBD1 CASSERGWDRDGSPLHF TGTGCCAGCAGTGAAAGAGGTTGGGACAGGGACGGATCACCCCTCCACTTT
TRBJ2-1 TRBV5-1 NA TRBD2 CASSLAPGGVSSYNEQFF TGCGCCAGCAGCTTGGCCCCTGGGGGGGTGAGCTCCTACAATGAGCAGTTCTTC
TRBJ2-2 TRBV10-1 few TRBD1 CASADRAIGELFF TGCGCCAGCGCCGACAGGGCAATCGGGGAGCTGTTTTTT
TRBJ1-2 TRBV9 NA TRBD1 CASSTISDRVWGYTF TGTGCCAGCAGCACTATATCGGACAGGGTTTGGGGCTACACCTTC
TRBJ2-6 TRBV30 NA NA CAWSSRGGFSPGANVLTF TGTGCCTGGAGTTCCCGAGGAGGGTTCTCCCCTGGGGCCAACGTCCTGACTTTC
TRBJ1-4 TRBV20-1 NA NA CSASTVINEKLFF TGCAGTGCTAGTACGGTTATTAATGAAAAACTGTTTTTT
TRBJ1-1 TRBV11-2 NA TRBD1 CASSFTGARANTEAFF TGTGCCAGCAGCTTTACAGGGGCCCGGGCGAACACTGAAGCTTTCTTT
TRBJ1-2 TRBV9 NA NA CASSPGGGGYTF TGTGCCAGCAGCCCCGGGGGGGGCGGCTACACCTTC
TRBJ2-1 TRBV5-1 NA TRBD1 CASSLEDRGYEQFF TGCGCCAGCAGCTTAGAGGACAGGGGCTATGAGCAGTTCTTC
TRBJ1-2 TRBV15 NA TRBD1 CATSRGKTGDYGYTF TGTGCCACCAGCAGAGGAAAGACAGGGGACTATGGCTACACCTTC
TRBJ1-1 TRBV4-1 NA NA CASSQEGTPAYTEAFF TGCGCCAGCAGCCAAGAGGGCACACCGGCCTACACTGAAGCTTTCTTT
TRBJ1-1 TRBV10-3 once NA CAISVTGNTEAFF TGTGCCATCAGTGTGACAGGGAACACTGAAGCTTTCTTT
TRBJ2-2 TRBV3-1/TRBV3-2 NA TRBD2 CASSQDIGGVNTGELFF TGTGCCAGCAGCCAAGATATCGGGGGGGTGAACACCGGGGAGCTGTTTTTT
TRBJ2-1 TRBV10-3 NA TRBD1 CAIGTGTGWDNEQFF TGTGCCATCGGAACCGGGACAGGGTGGGACAATGAGCAGTTCTTC
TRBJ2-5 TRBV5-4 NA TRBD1 CASSETGSAETQYF TGTGCCAGCAGCGAGACAGGGTCCGCAGAGACCCAGTACTTC
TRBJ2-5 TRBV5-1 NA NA CASSLRIAETQYF TGCGCCAGCAGCTTGCGTATAGCGGAGACCCAGTACTTC
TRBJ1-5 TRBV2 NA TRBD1 CASSEALGQGANQPQHF TGTGCCAGCAGTGAAGCCTTGGGACAGGGGGCCAATCAGCCCCAGCATTTT
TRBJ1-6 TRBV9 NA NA CASSADAGRFNSPLHF TGTGCCAGCAGCGCCGACGCGGGACGATTTAATTCACCCCTCCACTTT